One TCR beta chain is described in this entry. Its antigen is unidentified. V was trimmed by 2 bases and J by 0 bases, leaving 8 bases between them. CDR3 length: 14 amino acids. Germline CDR1 SQVTM, CDR2 ANQGSEA. The sample comes from a study of T cell responses to AZD1222 COVID-19 vaccine. Assay: immunoSEQ multiplex PCR; the TCRdb copy retains only in-frame clones and omits some. The sample holds about 73,000 clones, 85% to 90% seen once. Study findings and constraints: With two AZD1222 doses given, Spike-specific TCR breadth and depth both rose. Donors, mostly white British, included more females; clonal diversity was possibly underestimated. Repertoires were sampled only after the peak T cell response. Just six people given AZD1222 tested seropositive at baseline.

The rearrangement joins TRBV29-1 to TRBJ2-1, with D tentatively TRBD1 (5 bases). The sample consisted of peripheral blood, taken 28 days after the second AZD1222 dose. This receptor was identified in an adult who received the AZD1222 COVID-19 vaccine. DNA of the CDR3: TGCAGCGTTGAAAAAGGGGACTCCTACAATGAGCAGTTCTTC. Protein: CSVEKGDSYNEQFF.